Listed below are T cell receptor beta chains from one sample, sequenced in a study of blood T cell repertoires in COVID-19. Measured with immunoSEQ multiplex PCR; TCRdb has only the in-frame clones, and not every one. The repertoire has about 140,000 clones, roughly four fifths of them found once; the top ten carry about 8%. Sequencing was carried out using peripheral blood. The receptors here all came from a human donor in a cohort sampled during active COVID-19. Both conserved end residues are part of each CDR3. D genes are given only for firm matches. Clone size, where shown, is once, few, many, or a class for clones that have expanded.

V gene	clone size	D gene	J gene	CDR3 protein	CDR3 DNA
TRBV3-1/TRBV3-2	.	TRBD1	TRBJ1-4	CASSQVRTGDEKLFF	TGTGCCAGCAGCCAAGTACGGACAGGGGATGAAAAACTGTTTTTT
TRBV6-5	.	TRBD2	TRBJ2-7	CASSYAGDPRIDEQYF	TGTGCCAGCAGTTACGCGGGGGACCCGAGGATTGACGAGCAGTACTTC
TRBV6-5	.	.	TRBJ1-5	CASSYSRQGHQPQHF	TGTGCCAGCAGTTACTCGAGGCAGGGCCATCAGCCCCAGCATTTT
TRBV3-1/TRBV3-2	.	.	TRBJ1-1	CASSQDPDLEAFF	TGTGCCAGCAGCCAAGATCCCGACTTAGAAGCTTTCTTT
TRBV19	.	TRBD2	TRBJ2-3	CASSIAPAGGRDTQYF	TGTGCCAGTAGTATAGCCCCAGCGGGGGGTAGGGATACGCAGTATTTT
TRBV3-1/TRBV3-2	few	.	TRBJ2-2	CASSRLLEGRPTGELFF	TGTGCCAGCAGCCGGCTATTGGAGGGGCGACCCACCGGGGAGCTGTTTTTT
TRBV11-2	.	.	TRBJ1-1	CASSNLNTEAFF	TGTGCCAGCAGTAATTTGAACACTGAAGCTTTCTTT
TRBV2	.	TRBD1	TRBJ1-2	CASSSLTGNGYTF	TGTGCCAGCAGCAGCCTGACAGGGAATGGCTACACCTTC
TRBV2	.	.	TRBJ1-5	CASNTQGRGNQPQHF	TGTGCCAGCAATACTCAGGGGCGCGGTAATCAGCCCCAGCATTTT
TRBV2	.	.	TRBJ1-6	CASADGQSSYNSPLHF	TGTGCCAGCGCCGATGGACAGAGCTCCTATAATTCACCCCTCCACTTT
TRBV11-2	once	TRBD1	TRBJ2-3	CASSLRDRGPTDTQYF	TGTGCCAGCAGCTTAAGGGACAGGGGCCCGACAGATACGCAGTATTTT
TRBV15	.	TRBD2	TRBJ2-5	CATSRWGGETQYF	TGTGCCACCAGCAGATGGGGGGGAGAGACCCAGTACTTC
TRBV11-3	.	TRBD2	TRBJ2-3	CASSLSSGVDTQYF	TGTGCCAGCAGCCTTTCTAGCGGGGTAGATACGCAGTATTTT
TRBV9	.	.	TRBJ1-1	CASSVRQTTEAFF	TGTGCCAGCAGCGTAAGACAGACCACTGAAGCTTTCTTT
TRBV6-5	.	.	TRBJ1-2	CASTTGSRGYTF	TGTGCCAGCACCACGGGATCCCGCGGCTACACCTTC
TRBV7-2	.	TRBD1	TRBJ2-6	CASSSDRDANSGANVLTF	TGTGCCAGCAGCTCAGACAGGGACGCAAATTCTGGGGCCAACGTCCTGACTTTC
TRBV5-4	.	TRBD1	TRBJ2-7	CASSTPGQSYEQYF	TGTGCCAGCAGCACACCGGGACAGTCCTACGAGCAGTACTTC
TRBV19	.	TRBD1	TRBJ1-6	CASSMGQGFSSPLHF	TGTGCCAGTAGTATGGGACAGGGGTTCAGCTCACCCCTCCACTTT
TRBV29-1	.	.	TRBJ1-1	CSVEVRAQWSTEAFF	TGCAGCGTTGAAGTCAGGGCCCAATGGAGTACTGAAGCTTTCTTT
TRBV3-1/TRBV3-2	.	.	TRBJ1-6	CASSQINNNSPLHF	TGTGCCAGCAGCCAGATAAACAATAATTCACCCCTCCACTTT
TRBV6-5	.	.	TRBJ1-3	CASTWASGNTIYF	TGTGCCAGCACCTGGGCCTCTGGAAACACCATATATTTT
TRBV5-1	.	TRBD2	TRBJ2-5	CASSWTSGVRTQYF	TGCGCCAGCAGCTGGACTAGCGGGGTTAGGACCCAGTACTTC
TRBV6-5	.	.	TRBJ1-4	CASKPRGGANEKLFF	TGTGCCAGCAAACCGAGGGGGGGAGCTAATGAAAAACTGTTTTTT
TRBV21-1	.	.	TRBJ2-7	CASSNSGGPPYEQYF	TGTGCCAGCAGCAATAGCGGGGGGCCCCCCTACGAGCAGTACTTC
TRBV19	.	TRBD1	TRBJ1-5	CASSSWDRARSNQPQHF	TGTGCCAGTAGTAGTTGGGACAGAGCTAGGAGCAATCAGCCCCAGCATTTT
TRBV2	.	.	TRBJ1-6	CASSERQYNSPLHF	TGTGCCAGCAGTGAACGCCAGTATAATTCACCCCTCCACTTT
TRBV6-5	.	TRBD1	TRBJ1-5	CASSTTGTNQPQHF	TGTGCCAGCAGCACGACAGGGACAAATCAGCCCCAGCATTTT
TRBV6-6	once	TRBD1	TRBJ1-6	CASRPHQTGDSPLHF	TGTGCCAGCAGGCCCCACCAGACAGGGGATTCACCCCTCCACTTT
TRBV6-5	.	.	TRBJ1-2	CASMFQGYGYTF	TGTGCCAGCATGTTTCAGGGGTATGGCTACACCTTC
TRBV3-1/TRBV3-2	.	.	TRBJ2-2	CASSHGVPGELFF	TGTGCCAGCAGCCACGGGGTCCCCGGGGAGCTGTTTTTT
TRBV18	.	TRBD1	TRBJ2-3	CASSPPNRGQGDTQYF	TGTGCCAGCTCACCACCAAACAGGGGGCAGGGAGATACGCAGTATTTT
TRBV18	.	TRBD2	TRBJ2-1	CASSPPPLAGGCPEQFF	TGTGCCAGCTCACCCCCCCCACTAGCGGGGGGCTGCCCTGAGCAGTTCTTC
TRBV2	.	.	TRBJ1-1	CASTNWESTEAFF	TGTGCCAGCACCAACTGGGAGTCCACTGAAGCTTTCTTT
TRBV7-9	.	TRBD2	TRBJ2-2	CASSRAGLADTGELFF	TGTGCCAGCAGCCGAGCCGGACTAGCGGACACCGGGGAGCTGTTTTTT
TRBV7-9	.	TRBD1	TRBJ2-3	CASSFGQDTDTQYF	TGTGCCAGCAGCTTCGGACAGGATACAGATACGCAGTATTTT
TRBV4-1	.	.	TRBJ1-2	CASSQGGGEGYGYTF	TGCGCCAGCAGCCAAGGAGGGGGAGAGGGATATGGCTACACCTTC
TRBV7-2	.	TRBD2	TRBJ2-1	CASTKGTSGGNEQFF	TGTGCCAGCACCAAGGGGACTAGCGGGGGAAATGAGCAGTTCTTC
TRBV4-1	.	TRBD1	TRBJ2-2	CASSQVQGAMPSGELFF	TGCGCCAGCAGCCAAGTTCAGGGGGCGATGCCTTCCGGGGAGCTGTTTTTT
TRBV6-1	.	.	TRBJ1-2	CASSESQGHGYTF	TGTGCCAGCAGTGAATCACAGGGCCATGGCTACACCTTC
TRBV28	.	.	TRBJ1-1	CASRRAAKTEAFF	TGTGCCAGCAGGAGAGCCGCGAAGACTGAAGCTTTCTTT
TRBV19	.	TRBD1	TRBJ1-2	CASSIGMRTGLYGYTF	TGTGCCAGTAGTATAGGAATGCGGACAGGGCTCTATGGCTACACCTTC
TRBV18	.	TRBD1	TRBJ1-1	CASSFQGARTEAFF	TGTGCCAGCTCATTTCAGGGGGCACGGACTGAAGCTTTCTTT
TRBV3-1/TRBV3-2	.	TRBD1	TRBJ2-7	CASSQDWNRGHHEQYF	TGTGCCAGCAGCCAAGATTGGAACAGGGGGCATCACGAGCAGTACTTC
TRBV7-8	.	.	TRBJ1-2	CASSLGGDYGYTF	TGTGCCAGCAGCTTAGGCGGGGACTATGGCTACACCTTC
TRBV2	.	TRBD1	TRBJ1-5	CAIKLEQGDNQPQHF	TGTGCCATAAAACTGGAACAGGGGGACAATCAGCCCCAGCATTTT